One and the same sample provided the 26 T cell receptor beta chains below, sequenced in a study of blood T cells in healthy people across ages. A second roughly 6 to 12 cycle PCR used barcoded and J-beta primers. TCRdb re-called the 5' RACE reads through MiXCR, storing one row per CDR3 protein. The sample includes about 580,000 distinct CDR3 sequences, roughly 43% seen only once; the top ten take about 22%. Source material: blood. The receptors originated from an elderly man in good health.

This clonotype was observed many times. This chain links TRBV7-9 with TRBJ2-1, with D tentatively TRBD2 (5 bases). The CDR3 runs to 14 residues. Trimming took off 5 bases at V and 5 bases at J, with 13 bases between the two ends. The V gene's germline CDR1 is SEHNR and CDR2 FQNEAQ (reference sequence). CDR3 DNA sequence: TGTGCCAGCAGCCGCTTGTCCGGGGACAATGAGCAGTTCTTC. As protein: CASSRLSGDNEQFF.

This clonotype was recorded a few times. This chain uses TRBV29-1 with TRBJ2-3; no reliable D call. Germline loops: CDR1 SQVTM, CDR2 ANQGSEA. The CDR3 covers 14 residues. With 4 bases removed from V and 6 bases from J, the gap between germline ends came to 17 bases. The CDR3 spells CSVVGRNLPDTQYF. The CDR3 region has the DNA TGCAGCGTTGTAGGCAGGAATCTACCGGATACGCAGTATTTT.

About this clonotype itself: A much larger clone lies one base from this, so it may be a read error. The chain employs TRBV6-6 and TRBJ1-5, with D perhaps matching TRBD1 (6 bases). CDR3 size: 13 residues. Per the germline V gene, CDR1 is MNHNY and CDR2 is SVGAGI (reference sequence). CDR3 coding DNA: TGTGTCAGCAACGGACAGTCGGATCAGCCCCAGCATTTT. Translated, it gives CVSNGQSDQPQHF.

The rearrangement links TRBV6-5 to TRBJ2-1, with 11 positions matching TRBD2. The CDR3 extends over 14 amino acids. V shed 8 bases and J 4 bases; nucleotides not matched to a gene: 4. Per the germline V gene, CDR1 is MNHEY and CDR2 is SVGAGI. The CDR3 sequence is CASGRTSGYNEQFF. The CDR3 DNA reads TGTGCCAGCGGCAGGACTAGCGGGTACAATGAGCAGTTCTTC.

With respect to this clonotype: One end of the junction fails to match germline, which may point to a read error. The chain recombines TRBV29-1 with TRBJ2-7, with TRBD1 matching 7 bases. This CDR3 comprises 12 residues. Germline V CDR1 and CDR2: SQVTM, ANQGSEA. In nucleotides, the CDR3 is TGCAGCGTGGGGGACAGCTCCGACGAGCAGTACTTC. It translates to CSVGDSSDEQYF.

The V and J genes are TRBV14 and TRBJ2-3; TRBD2 is a possible D gene (5 bases). CDR3 length: 18 residues. From germline, CDR1 is SGHDN and CDR2 FVKESK. Trimming pared 0 bases from V and 2 bases from J, leaving 18 bases between. The CDR3 is CASSQDTRVGANTDTQYF. CDR3 bases: TGTGCCAGCAGCCAAGATACGAGGGTTGGAGCTAACACAGATACGCAGTATTTT.

V is TRBV28 and J is TRBJ2-1; D remains ambiguous. The CDR3 length is 12 residues. Trimming removed 6 bases from V and 9 bases from J, with 12 bases in between. Germline values: CDR1 MDHEN, CDR2 SYDVKM. CDR3 sequence reads: CASRSSGPEQFF. The CDR3 DNA follows: TGTGCCAGCAGATCTTCGGGTCCTGAGCAGTTCTTC.

The chain combines TRBV7-9 with TRBJ2-3; the match to TRBD1 covers 7 bases. The ends lost 6 bases at V and 2 bases at J; junction bases unmatched: 5. In germline, CDR1 is SEHNR, CDR2 FQNEAQ (reference sequence). This CDR3 region has 14 residues. The DNA of the CDR3 is TGTGCCAGCAGGCCGACAGGGTCCACAGATACGCAGTATTTT. This translates into CASRPTGSTDTQYF.

This clonotype was recorded many times. This chain uses TRBV6-6 with TRBJ1-1; no firm D call. The germline V gene encodes CDR1 MNHNY and CDR2 SVGAGI (reference sequence). V lost 3 bases and J lost 8, with 7 bases in between. This CDR3 is 11 amino acids long. CDR3 nucleotides: TGTGCCAGCAGTTATTCGGTCGAAGCTTTCTTT. Amino acid sequence: CASSYSVEAFF.

This chain connects TRBV29-1 to TRBJ1-2; 7 nucleotides line up with TRBD1. The V segment lost 2 bases and the J segment 8 bases; nucleotides outside the gene matches: 5. Germline CDR1 SQVTM, CDR2 ANQGSEA. The CDR3 is 12 amino acids. Here the CDR3 DNA reads TGCAGCGTTGAAAATGCAGGGGGAGGCTACACCTTC. This gives the protein CSVENAGGGYTF. Full variable domain (missing parts from reference TRBV29-1 and TRBJ1-2): SAVISQKPSRDICQRGTSLTIQCQVDSQVTMMFWYRQQPGQSLTLIATANQGSEATYESGFVIDKFPISRPNLTFSTLTVSNMSPEDSSIYLCSVENAGGGYTFGSGTRLTVV.

As regards this clonotype: A read error may produce the germline difference seen at one junction end. The chain has TRBV9 and TRBJ2-6; no firm D call. The CDR3 consists of 14 residues. Germline CDR1 reads SGDLS; CDR2 reads YYNGEE. Written as DNA, the CDR3 is TGTGCCAGCAGCGTCACCTCTGAGGCCAACGTCCTGACTTTC. This encodes CASSVTSEANVLTF.

The rearrangement links TRBV4-2 to TRBJ2-1, with TRBD2 identical over 11 bases. The CDR3 contains 15 residues. From germline, CDR1 is LGHNA and CDR2 YNFKEQ. V lost 0 bases to trimming and J lost 5 bases; unmatched junction nucleotides: 0. The DNA for the CDR3 is TGTGCCAGCAGCCAAGAACTAGCGGGGGACAATGAGCAGTTCTTC. Protein product: CASSQELAGDNEQFF.

This chain connects TRBV27 to TRBJ2-7; 12 bases fit TRBD2. V dropped 4 bases and J dropped 3; count of bases not matched to a gene: 1. CDR3 length: 14 residues. Looked up from germline, CDR1 is MNHEY and CDR2 is SMNVEV (reference sequence). The CDR3 loop reads CASSWTSGIYEQYF. The CDR3 DNA is TGTGCCAGCAGTTGGACTAGCGGGATCTACGAGCAGTACTTC.

The chain recombines TRBV20-1 with TRBJ1-1, with no clear D. The V end lost 6 bases, the J end lost 7 bases, and 9 bases lay between the germline ends. The germline V gene encodes CDR1 DFQATT and CDR2 SNEGSKA (reference sequence). This CDR3 contains 10 residues. The CDR3 here is CSAIRLEAFF. The DNA of the CDR3 is TGCAGTGCAATTCGGCTTGAAGCTTTCTTT.

The J gene is TRBJ2-1, the V gene TRBV29-1; no reliable D call. The germline V and J ends were trimmed by 0 bases and 8 bases, with 11 bases remaining between them. CDR1 is SQVTM, CDR2 ANQGSEA, per germline. This CDR3 is built from 13 residues. The CDR3 loop reads CSVEDLITDEQFF. The CDR3 DNA reads as TGCAGCGTTGAAGATCTCATAACCGATGAGCAGTTCTTC.

This chain links TRBV20-1 with TRBJ2-3, with D perhaps TRBD2 (6 bases). The CDR3 covers 14 residues. The ends were cut back, 7 bases at V and 5 bases at J, with 19 bases in the middle. Per germline, CDR1 DFQATT and CDR2 SNEGSKA (reference sequence). The CDR3 is CSVRRLDLGDTQYF. The CDR3 region has the DNA TGCAGTGTCAGAAGACTAGATCTCGGAGATACGCAGTATTTT.

This clonotype has a handful of counts. This rearrangement joins TRBV15 to TRBJ2-5; D may be TRBD1 or TRBD2 (5 bases each). This CDR3 comprises 16 residues. Germline V gene lookup returns CDR1 LNHNV and CDR2 YYDKDF (reference sequence). V was trimmed by 1 base and J by 0 bases, leaving 12 bases between them. The CDR3 spells CATSRGGEMYQETQYF. The CDR3 DNA sequence: TGTGCCACCAGCAGAGGAGGGGAGATGTACCAAGAGACCCAGTACTTC. The full variable domain, in which reference TRBV15 and TRBJ2-5 provide the parts outside the CDR3, is DAMVIQNPRYQVTQFGKPVTLSCSQTLNHNVMYWYQQKSSQAPKLLFHYYDKDFNNEADTPDNFQSRRPNTSFCFLDIRSPGLGDTAMYLCATSRGGEMYQETQYFGPGTRLLVL.

Written as DNA, the CDR3 is TGTGCCAGCAGTTTGGTTCCCCCGGGGGCCTACGAGCAGTACTTC. Protein product: CASSLVPPGAYEQYF. V is TRBV28 and J is TRBJ2-7, with a possible D match to TRBD2 (6 bases). V lost 3 bases and J 2 bases, leaving 14 bases between the germline ends. The CDR3 loop spans 15 amino acids. Per the germline V gene, CDR1 is MDHEN and CDR2 is SYDVKM.

This clonotype was counted a few times. The rearrangement uses TRBV29-1 and TRBJ2-1; D is perhaps TRBD1 (7 bases). Germline values: CDR1 SQVTM, CDR2 ANQGSEA. Trimming left V 8 bases short and J 3 bases short, with 26 bases between. The CDR3 runs 17 residues. CDR3 DNA: TGCAGCACGACCCCAGGGGCCAACAGGGGACTCTACAATGAGCAGTTCTTC. Amino acids: CSTTPGANRGLYNEQFF.

This chain links TRBV4-1 with TRBJ1-4, with D possibly being TRBD1 (5 bases). V dropped 0 bases and J dropped 7 bases, with 6 bases sitting between them. The CDR3 loop spans 13 amino acids. Germline values: CDR1 MGHRA, CDR2 YSYEKL. The CDR3, as DNA: TGCGCCAGCAGCCAAGATCAGGGTGAAAAACTGTTTTTT. Translating gives CASSQDQGEKLFF.

This clonotype was detected ten times or more. The chain uses TRBV6-5 and TRBJ2-1; 7 nucleotides line up with TRBD2. Per the germline V gene, CDR1 is MNHEY and CDR2 is SVGAGI. There are 16 residues in the CDR3. The J segment lost 6 bases and the V segment lost 2 bases, leaving 10 bases of the junction unmatched. The CDR3 loop is CASSYVGAGAFNEQFF. The CDR3, as DNA: TGTGCCAGCAGTTACGTGGGCGCGGGAGCGTTCAATGAGCAGTTCTTC.

The rearrangement links TRBV20-1 to TRBJ1-2; D ambiguous. The CDR3 length is 12 residues. Trimming removed 6 bases from V and 2 bases from J, with 10 bases in between. Germline V gives CDR1 DFQATT, CDR2 SNEGSKA (reference sequence). The CDR3 nucleotides read TGCAGTGCCAAGGACCAAAACTATGGCTACACCTTC. It specifies CSAKDQNYGYTF.

This clonotype was recorded a few times. The chain is built from TRBV4-2 and TRBJ1-2; D gene uncertain. This CDR3 comprises 16 residues. Germline values: CDR1 LGHNA, CDR2 YNFKEQ. V gave up 0 bases and J gave up 7 bases, with 18 bases separating them. The CDR3 reads CASSQERRWGSGGYTF. DNA of the CDR3: TGTGCCAGCAGCCAAGAACGGCGTTGGGGATCCGGTGGCTACACCTTC.

The table lists this clonotype with a count of one. The chain links TRBV4-3 to TRBJ2-5; D might be TRBD2 (5 bases). CDR1 LGHNA and CDR2 YSLEER come from the germline V gene. The length of the CDR3 is 15 residues. Trimming shortened V by 0 bases and J by 11 bases, and 19 bases separated the two germline ends. Here the CDR3 reads CASSQEWTGYNEQYF. As DNA, the CDR3 is TGCGCCAGCAGCCAAGAATGGACGGGATACAATGAGCAGTACTTC.

This sequence joins TRBV20-1 and TRBJ1-5; D is ambiguous. The V gene's germline CDR1 is DFQATT and CDR2 SNEGSKA (reference sequence). This CDR3 region has 14 residues. Trimming shortened V by 0 bases and J by 7 bases, and 13 bases separated the two germline ends. Here the CDR3 DNA reads TGCAGTGCTAGAGATCGAATAGGGCTACAGCCCCAGCATTTT. Encoded protein: CSARDRIGLQPQHF.

V and J are TRBV7-9 and TRBJ2-7, with TRBD1 matching 7 bases. Looked up from germline, CDR1 is SEHNR and CDR2 is FQNEAQ (reference sequence). The CDR3 is made up of 16 amino acids. V shed 5 bases, J shed 0 bases, and the junction held 10 bases outside the gene matches. The CDR3 is CASSPRTGRSSYEQYF. As DNA, the CDR3 is TGTGCCAGCAGCCCCCGGACAGGCCGGAGCTCCTACGAGCAGTACTTC.